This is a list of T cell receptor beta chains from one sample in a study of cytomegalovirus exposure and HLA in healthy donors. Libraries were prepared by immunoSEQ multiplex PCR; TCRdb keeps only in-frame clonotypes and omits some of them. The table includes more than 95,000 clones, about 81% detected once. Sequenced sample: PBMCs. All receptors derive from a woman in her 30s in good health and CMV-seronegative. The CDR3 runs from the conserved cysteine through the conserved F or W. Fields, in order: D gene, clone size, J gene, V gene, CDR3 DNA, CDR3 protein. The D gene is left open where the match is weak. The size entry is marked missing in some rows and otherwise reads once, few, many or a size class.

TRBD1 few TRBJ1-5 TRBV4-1 TGCGCCAGCAGACGTACCGGGACAGAAAGCAATCAGCCCCAGCATTTT CASRRTGTESNQPQHF
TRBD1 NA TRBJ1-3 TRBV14 TGTGCCAGCAGCCAAGATGGAGCAGACAGGGCAAACACCATATATTTT CASSQDGADRANTIYF
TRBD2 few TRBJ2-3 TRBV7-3 TGTGCCAGCAGCTTAACTAGCGGGAGGGCCGGGGGCACGCAGTATTTT CASSLTSGRAGGTQYF
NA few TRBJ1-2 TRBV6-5 TGTGCCAGCAGTTACGCGACAGGCTTGAACTATGGCTACACCTTC CASSYATGLNYGYTF
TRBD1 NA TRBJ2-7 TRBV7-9 TGTGCCAGCAGCTACCCCGCTCAGGGGGAACATAGGAACTTC CASSYPAQGEHRNF
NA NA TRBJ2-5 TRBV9 TGTGCCAGCAGCGTAGGGTCACCCAGTACCCAGTACTTC CASSVGSPSTQYF
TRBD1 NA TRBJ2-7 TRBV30 TGTGCCTGGGGACAGGGGTACGAGCAGTACTTC CAWGQGYEQYF
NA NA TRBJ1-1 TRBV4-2 TGTGCCAGCAGCCAAGAGCAGCGGTCAAACACTGAAGCTTTCTTT CASSQEQRSNTEAFF
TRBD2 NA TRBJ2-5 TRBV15 TGTGCCACCAGCAGAGATATAACTAGCGGGAGAAGTGTGTTCCGAGAGACCCAGTACTTC CATSRDITSGRSVFRETQYF
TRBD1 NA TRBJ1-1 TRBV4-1 TGCGCCAGCAGCCAAGGCCGGGGACAGGGGGCAAGTATCACTGAAGCTTTCTTT CASSQGRGQGASITEAFF
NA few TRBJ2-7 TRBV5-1 TGCGCCAGCAGGGCAGCCAGGGGCCATTACGAGCAGTACTTC CASRAARGHYEQYF
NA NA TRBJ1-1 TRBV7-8 TGTGCCAGCAACAATCTCCGGGGGGCAGCGTACACTGAAGCTTTCTTT CASNNLRGAAYTEAFF
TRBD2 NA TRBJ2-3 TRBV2 TGTGCCAGCTCAAACCTAGCGGGGGGGTTCACAGATACGCAGTATTTT CASSNLAGGFTDTQYF
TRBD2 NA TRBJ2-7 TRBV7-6 TGTGCCAGCACCCCGGCAGGACTAGCGGGAGGCGAGCAGTACTTC CASTPAGLAGGEQYF
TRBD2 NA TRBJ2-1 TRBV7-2 TGTGCCAGCAGCTTAGGTAGCGGGAGTTTGTACAATGAGCAGTTCTTC CASSLGSGSLYNEQFF
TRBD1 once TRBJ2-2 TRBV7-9 TGTGCCAGCAGCCCTCCCGGGACAGCGAACACCGGGGAGCTGTTTTTT CASSPPGTANTGELFF
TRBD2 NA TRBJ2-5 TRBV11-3 TGTGCCAGCAGCTTAGGGCTAGCGGGCCGCCAAGAGACCCAGTACTTC CASSLGLAGRQETQYF
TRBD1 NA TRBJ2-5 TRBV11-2 TGTGCCAGCAGCGCCGGGGCAGGGGGACAAGAGACCCAGTACTTC CASSAGAGGQETQYF
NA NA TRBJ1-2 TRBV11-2 TGTGCCAGCAGCTTAGTAACAGGGAACTATGGCTACACCTTC CASSLVTGNYGYTF
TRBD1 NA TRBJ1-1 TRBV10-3 TGTGCCATCAGCCCAGGGGGCTCGATGAACACTGAAGCTTTCTTT CAISPGGSMNTEAFF
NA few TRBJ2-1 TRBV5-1 TGCGCCAGCAGCTCGCCCCTTGGGGGGAAGTTCTTC CASSSPLGGKFF
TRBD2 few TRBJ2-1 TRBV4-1 TGCGCCAGCAGCTACGGACTAGCGGTATACAATGAGCAGTTCTTC CASSYGLAVYNEQFF
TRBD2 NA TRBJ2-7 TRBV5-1 TGCGCCAGCAGCTTAGCTCCGGGGGGACCGCGAGTCTACGAGCAGTACTTC CASSLAPGGPRVYEQYF
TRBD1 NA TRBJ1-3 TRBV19 TGTGCCAGTAGTCATCCGGGACAGGGGTACGGAAACACCATATATTTT CASSHPGQGYGNTIYF
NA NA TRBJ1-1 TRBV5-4 TGTGCCAGCAGCTTGGACAGGTTTAACACTGAAGCTTTCTTT CASSLDRFNTEAFF
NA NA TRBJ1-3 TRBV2 TGTGCCAGCAAAGTAGACAGTGGAAACACCATATATTTT CASKVDSGNTIYF
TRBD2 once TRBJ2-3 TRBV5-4 TGTGCCAGCAGCTTGGTTCGGACTAGCGGAACAGATACGCAGTATTTT CASSLVRTSGTDTQYF
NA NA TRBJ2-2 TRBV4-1 TGCGCCAGCAGCCAAGGGCCGTATAACACCGGGGAGCTGTTTTTT CASSQGPYNTGELFF
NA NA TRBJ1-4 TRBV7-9 TGTGCCAGCAGGGGGCAGGGTGGCGAAAAACTGTTTTTT CASRGQGGEKLFF
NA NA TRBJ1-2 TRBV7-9 TGTGCCAGCAGCCCTACAGGAGCTAACTATGGCTACACCTTC CASSPTGANYGYTF
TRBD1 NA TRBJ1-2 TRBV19 TGTGCCATTTCGACAGGGGGCAGGGTAGGGTATGGCTACACCTTC CAISTGGRVGYGYTF
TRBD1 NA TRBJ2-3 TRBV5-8 TGTGCCAGCAGCTTGGTAGGGACAGGGGTCCCAGATACGCAGTATTTT CASSLVGTGVPDTQYF